These T cell receptor beta chains were read from a single sample in a study of blood T cell repertoires in COVID-19. Repertoires were generated with immunoSEQ multiplex PCR, while TCRdb's copy carries only in-frame clones and drops some. The sample includes about 110,000 clones, about 80% of them seen just once. The sequenced material came from peripheral blood. Source of these receptors: a woman aged 45-59 years with acute or convalescent COVID-19. The CDR3 runs from the conserved cysteine through the conserved F or W. A D gene is named only where the DNA matches it firmly. Clone size is shown for a subset of rows, as once, few, many or a class of expanded clone.

J	size	V	length	D	CDR3
TRBJ2-3	.	TRBV6-5	15	TRBD2	CAGRLAGGLADTQYF
TRBJ2-7	.	TRBV19	15	TRBD2	CASSIGTSGTYEQYF
TRBJ2-3	once	TRBV15	13	.	CATSRGAADTQYF
TRBJ2-7	.	TRBV2	14	.	CASSVGAGYYEQYF
TRBJ1-2	.	TRBV19	14	TRBD1	CASSVGGQNYGYTF
TRBJ1-3	.	TRBV4-2	17	.	CASSQVETGVSGNTIYF
TRBJ1-5	.	TRBV5-8	18	TRBD1	CASSVNRGRSYSNQPQHF
TRBJ2-5	.	TRBV6-2/TRBV6-3	14	.	CASSYLIGPGETNF
TRBJ1-5	.	TRBV11-2	17	.	CASSLGAAGNAYQPQHF
TRBJ1-6	.	TRBV5-1	18	.	CASSLGGKRGSYNSPLHF
TRBJ2-6	.	TRBV3-1/TRBV3-2	15	TRBD2	CASSPGGAGANVLTF
TRBJ1-3	.	TRBV5-4	14	.	CASSLGLSGNTIYF
TRBJ1-1	.	TRBV6-4	15	.	CASNQVSGPYTEAFF
TRBJ2-1	.	TRBV4-1	20	TRBD2	CASSQDAGPVGGRPHNEQFF
TRBJ1-2	.	TRBV3-1/TRBV3-2	13	.	CASSQDGGRFYTF
TRBJ1-5	once	TRBV20-1	16	.	CSASPPPGISNQPQHF
TRBJ2-1	once	TRBV4-1	18	TRBD2	CASSHRLAGPRGVDEQFF
TRBJ2-1	.	TRBV5-8	14	.	CASSLRSGVNEQFF
TRBJ2-2	.	TRBV5-1	16	TRBD1	CASSRGTGENTGELFF
TRBJ2-1	.	TRBV5-4	13	.	CASSLAESARKFF
TRBJ2-3	.	TRBV4-2	17	.	CASSQGRRGERADTQYF
TRBJ1-1	.	TRBV16	16	TRBD1	CASSVGLTGMNTEAFF
TRBJ1-1	.	TRBV19	15	.	CASSNRQGAVTEAFF
TRBJ1-2	.	TRBV27	13	TRBD1	CASSQWTGVGYTF
TRBJ2-2	.	TRBV6-5	16	TRBD1	CASSYSGQGAPGELFF